The 22 T cell receptor beta chains listed next were all sequenced from one sample in a study of T-cell memory formation after mild COVID-19. In TCRdb, the 5' RACE reads were re-called with MiXCR into one record per CDR3 protein. The sample yields 340,000 or so distinct CDR3 sequences, 10% to 15% seen once. Sequenced sample: PBMCs or a T cell subset sorted from them (not recorded which). The receptors originated from a man between 18 and 35 years old who had mild COVID-19 (a few samples of this study predate the infection). Cell type and time point are not known.

The rearrangement links TRBV27 to TRBJ1-2; 9 bases match TRBD1. V trimming: 5 bases; J trimming: 8 bases; junction bases outside the gene matches: 12. From germline, CDR1 is MNHEY and CDR2 SMNVEV (reference sequence). The CDR3 totals 15 residues. DNA for the CDR3: TGTGCCAGCAGTCGTTCCGGGACAGGGTGGTTGGGCTACACCTTC. Translation: CASSRSGTGWLGYTF.

The V and J genes are TRBV4-1 and TRBJ1-1; TRBD1 aligns across 7 bases. The trim removed 5 bases at V and 8 bases at J, leaving 11 bases unmatched. There are 14 residues in the CDR3. The germline V gene encodes CDR1 MGHRA and CDR2 YSYEKL. The CDR3 coding sequence is TGCGCCAGCAGCGCAGGGACAGCCCGGGTGGAAGCTTTCTTT. Amino acids: CASSAGTARVEAFF.

The rearrangement links TRBV24-1 to TRBJ2-5, with 9 bases aligning to TRBD1. Trimming removed 9 bases from V and 5 bases from J; junction bases left unmatched: 3. The CDR3 is made up of 12 amino acids. The germline V gene encodes CDR1 KGHDR and CDR2 SFDVKD. In nucleotides, the CDR3 is TGTGCCACCCGCGGGACAGGGGAGACCCAGTACTTC. This gives the protein CATRGTGETQYF.

This sequence joins TRBV4-3 and TRBJ1-1; a possible D gene is TRBD1 (5 bases). V was pared by 4 bases and J by 4 bases, with 13 bases between. The CDR3 has 14 amino acids. Germline CDR1 reads LGHNA; CDR2 reads YSLEER. CDR3 loop: CASSRDPWSTEAFF. CDR3 nucleotide sequence: TGCGCCAGCAGCCGGGACCCTTGGAGCACTGAAGCTTTCTTT.

The sample holds a few counts of this clonotype. The V gene is TRBV29-1, the J gene TRBJ2-2; TRBD2 matches 10 bases. The V segment lost 3 bases and the J segment 3 bases; nucleotides outside the gene matches: 4. This CDR3 spans 15 amino acids. The germline V gene encodes CDR1 SQVTM and CDR2 ANQGSEA. The CDR3 reads CSVDLAGAHTGELFF. CDR3 bases: TGCAGCGTTGACCTAGCGGGGGCCCACACCGGGGAGCTGTTTTTT.

The chain carries TRBV2 and TRBJ2-1, with no clear D. This CDR3 has 15 residues. The V gene's germline CDR1 is SNHLY and CDR2 FYNNEI. V was pared by 5 bases and J by 0 bases, with 11 bases between. CDR3 region: CASSTRPSSYNEQFF. The DNA for the CDR3 is TGTGCCAGCAGTACCCGCCCTAGCTCCTACAATGAGCAGTTCTTC.

This clonotype was observed many times. The chain has TRBV15 and TRBJ2-5; D tentatively reads TRBD1 or TRBD2 (5 bases each). This CDR3 is 16 amino acids long. The germline V gene encodes CDR1 LNHNV and CDR2 YYDKDF (reference sequence). Trimming stripped 1 base from V and 3 bases from J, with 15 bases between. CDR3 sequence: CATSRAGPRGKETQYF. The CDR3 nucleotides are TGTGCCACCAGCAGAGCTGGACCTCGGGGCAAAGAGACCCAGTACTTC. Complete variable domain (other parts from reference TRBV15 and TRBJ2-5): DAMVIQNPRYQVTQFGKPVTLSCSQTLNHNVMYWYQQKSSQAPKLLFHYYDKDFNNEADTPDNFQSRRPNTSFCFLDIRSPGLGDTAMYLCATSRAGPRGKETQYFGPGTRLLVL.

This clonotype has only a few counts. V and J are TRBV7-9 and TRBJ2-1; unclear D gene. The CDR3 spans 13 residues. The germline gives CDR1 SEHNR, CDR2 FQNEAQ (reference sequence). The V end lost 1 base, the J end lost 12 bases, and 13 bases lay between the germline ends. DNA of the CDR3: TGTGCCAGCAGCTTAGTCGATGACCCCGGGCAGTTCTTC. Translated, it gives CASSLVDDPGQFF.

The rearrangement links TRBV9 to TRBJ2-5; no firm D call. CDR3 length: 16 residues. CDR1 is SGDLS, CDR2 YYNGEE, per germline. V was cut by 0 bases and J by 1 base, with 13 bases left in between. Here the CDR3 reads CASSVAITETQETQYF. DNA of the CDR3: TGTGCCAGCAGCGTAGCTATAACTGAAACCCAAGAGACCCAGTACTTC.

This clonotype came up a few times. The gene calls are TRBV11-3 and TRBJ1-2, with a tentative D call TRBD1 (5 bases). CDR1 and CDR2 (germline): SGHNT, YENEEA. Deletions cut 5 bases from V and 4 bases from J, with 20 bases between. This CDR3 is 16 amino acids long. CDR3 bases: TGTGCCAGCAGCCCGAGGAGGGGAGACGTCCCCTATGGCTACACCTTC. Translation: CASSPRRGDVPYGYTF.

This clonotype was counted at least ten times. The CDR3 DNA reads as TGCGCCAGCAGCCAAGGACAGGGGAACTCCTACGAGCAGTACTTC. This encodes CASSQGQGNSYEQYF. The J gene is TRBJ2-7, the V gene TRBV4-1; TRBD1 agrees at 8 bases. The V and J ends lost 1 base and 0 bases, in that order; junction bases with no gene match: 2. CDR3 length: 15 amino acids. Per the germline V gene, CDR1 is MGHRA and CDR2 is YSYEKL.

This clonotype has just a few counts. This sequence joins TRBV6-2 or TRBV6-3 and TRBJ1-6, with a weak D call TRBD1 (6 bases). CDR1 is MNHEY, CDR2 SVGEGT, per germline. The CDR3 has 14 amino acids. V was pared by 6 bases and J by 4 bases, with 10 bases between. The CDR3 nucleotides read TGTGCCAGCAGCCAGCAGGGGTATAATTCACCCCTCCACTTT. Encoded protein: CASSQQGYNSPLHF.

V usage is TRBV7-2 and J usage is TRBJ2-7; either TRBD1 or TRBD2 may fit D (5 bases each). This CDR3 region has 16 residues. Germline values: CDR1 SGHTA, CDR2 FQGNSA. The ends were cut back, 5 bases at V and 0 bases at J, with 17 bases in the middle. This CDR3 reads CASSLRPGRPSYEQYF. The CDR3 DNA reads as TGTGCCAGCAGCCTACGGCCGGGACGGCCCTCCTACGAGCAGTACTTC.

This clonotype was detected ten times or more. J is TRBJ2-3 and V is TRBV4-3; D perhaps matches TRBD2 (6 bases). This CDR3 has 15 amino acids. Germline V gives CDR1 LGHNA, CDR2 YSLEER. V was cut by 0 bases and J by 9 bases, with 16 bases left in between. This CDR3 is CASSQDPASVETQYF. In DNA, the CDR3 is TGCGCCAGCAGCCAAGATCCGGCTAGCGTCGAGACGCAGTATTTT.

V is TRBV11-2 and J is TRBJ1-6, with a weak D call TRBD1 (5 bases). Trimming took 3 bases from V and 7 from J, leaving 16 bases between them. CDR3 size: 16 residues. Germline lookup yields CDR1 SGHAT and CDR2 FQNNGV. The CDR3 nucleotides read TGTGCCAGCAGCTTCCCAGGGTCGTGGCCGAATTCACCCCTCCACTTT. Its translation is CASSFPGSWPNSPLHF.

This clonotype was counted between two and nine times. The genes are TRBV7-6 and TRBJ1-6, with D hard to call. Germline CDR1 is SGHVS and CDR2 is FNYEAQ. Deletions cut 2 bases from V and 5 bases from J, with 13 bases between. The length of the CDR3 is 16 residues. The CDR3 DNA reads as TGTGCCAGCAGCTTAAGCCAGTCGATCGATAATTCACCCCTCCACTTT. It is translated as CASSLSQSIDNSPLHF.

This chain joins TRBV12-3 or TRBV12-4 and TRBJ2-2, with D perhaps matching TRBD1 (6 bases). The CDR3 sequence is 14 residues long. The ends were cut back, 9 bases at V and 2 bases at J, with 13 bases in the middle. CDR3 sequence (DNA): TGTGCCAGTCTTGAGGACAGAAACACCGGGGAGCTGTTTTTT. Protein product: CASLEDRNTGELFF.

Many counts were recorded for this clonotype. This chain connects TRBV7-2 to TRBJ1-2; D is undetermined. V was trimmed by 4 bases and J by 4 bases, leaving 7 bases between them. The germline V gene encodes CDR1 SGHTA and CDR2 FQGNSA. CDR3 size: 12 residues. CDR3 residues: CASSSQSYGYTF. In DNA, the CDR3 is TGTGCCAGCAGCTCACAGTCCTATGGCTACACCTTC.

This chain links TRBV10-3 with TRBJ2-3; a possible D gene is TRBD2 (7 bases). From germline, CDR1 is ENHRY and CDR2 SYGVKD. V gave up 3 bases and J gave up 4 bases, with 14 bases separating them. The CDR3 length is 15 residues. The CDR3 nucleotides read TGTGCCATCAGTGATGGGGGGGCCGGGTCAGATACGCAGTATTTT. Translation: CAISDGGAGSDTQYF.

This chain connects TRBV4-2 to TRBJ1-2; D may be TRBD1 (6 bases). This CDR3 spans 16 amino acids. V was pared by 1 base and J by 4 bases, with 16 bases between. Looked up from germline, CDR1 is LGHNA and CDR2 is YNFKEQ. This CDR3 is CASSQVVGQGSYGYTF. The CDR3 coding sequence is TGTGCCAGCAGCCAAGTAGTAGGCCAGGGGAGCTATGGCTACACCTTC.

The chain carries TRBV3-1 and TRBJ1-2; D not certain. Per germline, CDR1 LGHDT and CDR2 YNNKEL (reference sequence). Between the trimmed V and J ends, which lost 1 base and 4 bases, there was a span of 7 bases. The CDR3 has 13 amino acids. The CDR3: CASSQAQTYGYTF. The CDR3 nucleotides read TGTGCCAGCAGCCAAGCCCAGACCTATGGCTACACCTTC. Supplemented by reference TRBV3-1 and TRBJ1-2, the full variable domain reads DTAVSQTPKYLVTQMGNDKSIKCEQNLGHDTMYWYKQDSKKFLKIMFSYNNKELIINETVPNRFSPKSPDKAHLNLHINSLELGDSAVYFCASSQAQTYGYTFGSGTRLTVV.

This chain links TRBV11-2 with TRBJ2-5; the match to TRBD1 covers 7 bases. The CDR3 loop spans 15 amino acids. V was pared by 1 base and J by 1 base, with 3 bases of the junction left unmatched. The germline gives CDR1 SGHAT, CDR2 FQNNGV. Here the CDR3 DNA reads TGTGCCAGCAGCTTAGGACAGGGTGTCCAAGAGACCCAGTACTTC. Protein product: CASSLGQGVQETQYF. Filled out from reference TRBV11-2 and TRBJ2-5, the complete variable domain reads EAGVAQSPRYKIIEKRQSVAFWCNPISGHATLYWYQQILGQGPKLLIQFQNNGVVDDSQLPKDRFSAERLKGVDSTLKIQPAKLEDSAVYLCASSLGQGVQETQYFGPGTRLLVL.